Each of the 17 T cell receptor beta chains below was sequenced from the same sample in a study of regulatory T cells in long-lasting Graves disease (dated by TCRdb to about 2021). Preparation of the library involved multiplex PCR. Sequencing relied on an Illumina HiSeq 4000. To build TCR beta libraries, CDR3 regions were amplified by Arm-PCR using iRepertoire HTBI primers. TCRdb trimmed public reads at Q25 via fastp, called clones via MiXCR and kept in-frame beta chains. Every CDR3 protein is listed once, alongside the most common genes and DNA of its rows. Recorded for this sample are fewer than 650,000 distinct CDR3 sequences; around 15% of them occurred a single time. The ten largest make up about 12% of the sample. The sample's time point, from its label and the paper: newly diagnosed GD, antithyroid drugs for less than 3 months. For both TCR sequencing and RNA sequencing, RNA was extracted from PBMCs using TRIzol.

These data also formed part of another study, on T cells in Graves' hyperthyroidism and ophthalmopathy.

This sample comprised peripheral blood mononuclear cells (PBMCs), obtained at new diagnosis, from a patient treated with antithyroid drugs. These receptors all come from a man aged 18 to 29 with Graves disease. Donor details come from another sample of the same person, matched by shared clones.

This clonotype was picked up many times. The chain joins TRBV20-1 to TRBJ2-7; 9 bases align to TRBD2. The junction had 9 bases not matched to a gene; V was cut back by 6 bases and J by 3 bases. Germline values: CDR1 DFQATT, CDR2 SNEGSKA (reference sequence). CDR3 size: 14 residues. This CDR3 reads CSASPPAGGYEQYF. The DNA of the CDR3 is TGCAGTGCCTCGCCACCAGCGGGAGGCTACGAGCAGTACTTC.

In this sample, this clonotype turned up a few times. This chain connects TRBV29-1 to TRBJ1-1; 7 nucleotides line up with TRBD1. This CDR3 spans 15 amino acids. CDR1 and CDR2 from the germline V gene are SQVTM and ANQGSEA. Trimming took 4 bases from V and 1 from J; bases not matched to a gene: 9. CDR3 amino acids: CSVGSRTGPNTEAFF. CDR3 sequence (DNA): TGCAGCGTTGGGAGTCGGACAGGACCGAACACTGAAGCTTTCTTT. The full variable domain, its missing parts supplied by reference TRBV29-1 and TRBJ1-1, is SAVISQKPSRDICQRGTSLTIQCQVDSQVTMMFWYRQQPGQSLTLIATANQGSEATYESGFVIDKFPISRPNLTFSTLTVSNMSPEDSSIYLCSVGSRTGPNTEAFFGQGTRLTVV.

This sequence joins TRBV18 and TRBJ2-7, with 7 bases fitting TRBD1. V was pared by 0 bases and J by 4 bases, with 0 bases of the junction left unmatched. Germline CDR1 and CDR2: KGHSH and LQKENI. CDR3 size: 13 residues. The CDR3, as DNA: TGTGCCAGCTCACCACCGGGACAGTACGAGCAGTACTTC. This sequence encodes CASSPPGQYEQYF.

In its sample, this clonotype was seen many times. V and J are TRBV3-1 and TRBJ1-2; 7 bases line up with TRBD1. Trimming took 4 bases from V and 8 from J; bases not matched to a gene: 13. The CDR3 covers 15 residues. Germline V CDR1 and CDR2: LGHDT, YNNKEL (reference sequence). CDR3: CASSLTDRDRGGYTF. The CDR3 DNA reads TGTGCCAGCAGCCTGACGGACCGGGACAGAGGGGGCTACACCTTC.

The rearrangement links TRBV5-4 to TRBJ2-1; D might be TRBD1 (6 bases). Germline loops: CDR1 SGHNT, CDR2 YYREEE (reference sequence). This CDR3 region has 14 residues. Deletions cut 0 bases from V and 6 bases from J, with 10 bases between. DNA of the CDR3: TGTGCCAGCAGCTTGGAGGGGGTTTTCAATGAGCAGTTCTTC. This gives the protein CASSLEGVFNEQFF. Full variable domain (outside the CDR3, taken from reference TRBV5-4 and TRBJ2-1): ETGVTQSPTHLIKTRGQQVTLRCSSQSGHNTVSWYQQALGQGPQFIFQYYREEENGRGNFPPRFSGLQFPNYSSELNVNALELDDSALYLCASSLEGVFNEQFFGPGTRLTVL.

The V call is TRBV28, the J call TRBJ2-7; weak D call: TRBD2 (5 bases). From germline, CDR1 is MDHEN and CDR2 SYDVKM. This CDR3 has 10 amino acids. V was clipped by 5 bases and J by 11 bases, with 10 bases between them. CDR3 nucleotide sequence: TGTGCCAGCAGTGATAGGGAGAAGTACTTC. Its protein product is CASSDREKYF.

This clonotype has at least ten counts. V gene TRBV24-1 combines with J gene TRBJ2-5; D is tentatively TRBD1 or TRBD2 (5 bases each). The CDR3 is 17 amino acids. The V gene lost 0 bases and the J gene lost 5 bases, with 18 bases spanning the gap. Germline CDR1 reads KGHDR; CDR2 reads SFDVKD. In DNA, the CDR3 is TGTGCCACCAGTGATTTGAAAGGCAGGTCCGAGGGGGAGACCCAGTACTTC. Its protein is CATSDLKGRSEGETQYF.

This clonotype was seen at least ten times. The gene calls are TRBV2 and TRBJ2-2; maybe TRBD1 (5 bases). Trimming left V 6 bases short and J 6 bases short, with 17 bases between. The germline CDR1 and CDR2 sequences are SNHLY and FYNNEI. This CDR3 is 15 amino acids long. CDR3 in DNA: TGTGCCAGCAGCCTCGAGGCAGGGCAGGCCGGGGAGCTGTTTTTT. Translation: CASSLEAGQAGELFF.

On this clonotype itself: A far larger clone lies a single base away; this is likely a read error. This chain's CDR3 is CVSSLYGLAEETQYF. The DNA for the CDR3 is TGTGTCAGCAGTTTATACGGGCTAGCGGAAGAGACCCAGTACTTC. The V gene is TRBV28, the J gene TRBJ2-1, with TRBD2 identical over 7 bases. The closer fit of TRBJ2-5 to the DNA end suggests the J call may be wrong. The CDR3 runs 15 residues. Germline values: CDR1 MDHEN, CDR2 SYDVKM.

This clonotype was detected many times. The chain links TRBV6-1 to TRBJ1-2; 7 bases are shared with TRBD1. This CDR3 has 11 residues. CDR1 and CDR2 (germline): MNHNS, SASEGT. The V and J ends lost 11 bases and 2 bases, in that order; junction bases with no gene match: 2. The CDR3 DNA follows: TGTGCCGCGACAGGGAACTATGGCTACACCTTC. Protein sequence: CAATGNYGYTF.

This clonotype was observed a few times. This chain uses TRBV9 with TRBJ2-1; 12 nucleotides agree with TRBD2. CDR1 is SGDLS, CDR2 YYNGEE, per germline. J was trimmed by 9 bases and V by 4 bases; bases with no gene match: 8. The CDR3 consists of 15 residues. The CDR3 DNA reads as TGTGCCAGCAGCTCCCTAGCGGGAGGGCGGAGTGAGCAGTTCTTC. This gives the protein CASSSLAGGRSEQFF. Full variable domain (outside the CDR3, taken from reference TRBV9 and TRBJ2-1): DSGVTQTPKHLITATGQRVTLRCSPRSGDLSVYWYQQSLDQGLQFLIQYYNGEERAKGNILERFSAQQFPDLHSELNLSSLELGDSALYFCASSSLAGGRSEQFFGPGTRLTVL.

V gene TRBV28 combines with J gene TRBJ1-4, with 9 bases lining up with TRBD1. The CDR3 is 16 residues long. The ends lost 3 bases at V and 8 bases at J; junction bases unmatched: 10. CDR1 MDHEN and CDR2 SYDVKM come from the germline V gene. CDR3 in amino acids: CASSFSRQGVEEKLFF. Written as DNA, the CDR3 is TGTGCCAGCAGTTTCTCCAGACAGGGGGTTGAAGAAAAACTGTTTTTT.

The chain links TRBV4-1 to TRBJ2-4, with D uncertain. V lost 4 bases to trimming and J lost 6 bases, with 16 bases between them. The germline gives CDR1 MGHRA, CDR2 YSYEKL. The CDR3 runs to 15 residues. CDR3 coding DNA: TGCGCCAGCAGCCCGTACGATCGGGCCCCAAACATTCAGTACTTC. It is translated as CASSPYDRAPNIQYF.

This clonotype was counted a few times. V is TRBV11-3 and J is TRBJ2-1, with 9 bases aligning to TRBD1. This CDR3 spans 13 amino acids. V was clipped by 5 bases and J by 8 bases; unmatched bases: 4. Germline assignment: CDR1 SGHNT and CDR2 YENEEA. The CDR3 is CASSPRTGDEQFF. The CDR3 region has the DNA TGTGCCAGCAGCCCAAGGACAGGGGATGAGCAGTTCTTC.

This clonotype was counted only a few times. This rearrangement joins TRBV4-1 to TRBJ2-1, with 10 bases matching TRBD2. V dropped 3 bases and J dropped 5; count of bases not matched to a gene: 10. CDR1 and CDR2 from the germline V gene are MGHRA and YSYEKL. The length of the CDR3 is 17 residues. The CDR3 region is CASSQPGTSVRNNEQFF. CDR3 DNA: TGCGCCAGCAGCCAGCCCGGGACTAGCGTAAGAAACAATGAGCAGTTCTTC.

V usage is TRBV9 and J usage is TRBJ2-5, with 9 bases identical to TRBD2. The germline gives CDR1 SGDLS, CDR2 YYNGEE. J was trimmed by 5 bases and V by 1 base; bases with no gene match: 9. The length of the CDR3 is 16 residues. The CDR3 DNA follows: TGTGCCAGCAGCGTAAGGGCGGGAGGGCCCTTGGAGACCCAGTACTTC. Protein: CASSVRAGGPLETQYF.

The chain employs TRBV19 and TRBJ1-5; tentatively, D is TRBD1 (6 bases). V lost 9 bases and J 0 bases, leaving 15 bases between the germline ends. This CDR3 is 15 amino acids long. The germline V gene encodes CDR1 LNHDA and CDR2 SQIVND (reference sequence). The CDR3 DNA is TGTGCCAGCCTAGGACAGAGTTATAGCAATCAGCCCCAGCATTTT. Translation: CASLGQSYSNQPQHF.